The rows below give T cell receptor beta chains drawn from one sample of a study of T cell responses to AZD1222 COVID-19 vaccine. Here immunoSEQ multiplex PCR was the method, and the copy in TCRdb shows in-frame clones only, minus some. The sample lists about 110,000 clones; just over 85% were seen once. The specimen was peripheral blood, collected on day 0 of AZD1222 vaccination. These receptors originate from an adult in good health. Both conserved end residues are part of each CDR3. The D gene is left open where the match is weak. Expanded clones are given a class, and other clones once, few, many or no size at all.

j_gene: TRBJ1-1; abundance: NA; v_gene: TRBV15; len: 16; d_gene: NA; CDR3nt: TGTGCCACCAGCAGAGGAAATACGGGTATGAACACTGAAGCTTTCTTT; CDR3aa: CATSRGNTGMNTEAFF
j_gene: TRBJ1-1; abundance: NA; v_gene: TRBV7-3; len: 13; d_gene: NA; CDR3nt: TGTGCCAGCAGTCGGGACGGGAACACTGAAGCTTTCTTT; CDR3aa: CASSRDGNTEAFF
j_gene: TRBJ2-3; abundance: NA; v_gene: TRBV5-1; len: 17; d_gene: TRBD2; CDR3nt: TGCGCCAGCAGCTTAGCCCTACTAGCGGGGCTCACAGATACGCAGTATTTT; CDR3aa: CASSLALLAGLTDTQYF
j_gene: TRBJ1-2; abundance: NA; v_gene: TRBV21-1; len: 19; d_gene: NA; CDR3nt: TGTGCCAGCTTCCCCCCCTTCCCTAGGGCTCAGCGGATCCGCTATGGCTACACCTTC; CDR3aa: CASFPPFPRAQRIRYGYTF
j_gene: TRBJ2-5; abundance: NA; v_gene: TRBV2; len: 14; d_gene: NA; CDR3nt: TGTGCCAGCAGTGAAGGGGGGATGGGAGAGACCCAGTACTTC; CDR3aa: CASSEGGMGETQYF
j_gene: TRBJ1-1; abundance: NA; v_gene: TRBV5-8; len: 15; d_gene: NA; CDR3nt: TGTGCCAGCAGCTTGGTGCCCCAGTTGAACACTGAAGCTTTCTTT; CDR3aa: CASSLVPQLNTEAFF
j_gene: TRBJ2-1; abundance: NA; v_gene: TRBV9; len: 15; d_gene: TRBD2; CDR3nt: TGTGCCAGCAGCGTACTAGCGGGGGGGCCGGTTGAGCAGTTCTTC; CDR3aa: CASSVLAGGPVEQFF
j_gene: TRBJ2-5; abundance: NA; v_gene: TRBV28; len: 12; d_gene: NA; CDR3nt: TGTGCCAGCAGTTTGGCAGCCGAGACCCAGTACTTC; CDR3aa: CASSLAAETQYF
j_gene: TRBJ2-7; abundance: few; v_gene: TRBV10-3; len: 13; d_gene: TRBD2; CDR3nt: TGTGCCATCAGAAGCCAGACTAGCCAGGAGCAGTACTTC; CDR3aa: CAIRSQTSQEQYF
j_gene: TRBJ1-1; abundance: NA; v_gene: TRBV7-8; len: 16; d_gene: NA; CDR3nt: TGTGCCAGCAGCCGAGAGGGGAAGGGCTGGAACACTGAAGCTTTCTTT; CDR3aa: CASSREGKGWNTEAFF
j_gene: TRBJ1-2; abundance: NA; v_gene: TRBV10-3; len: 13; d_gene: TRBD1; CDR3nt: TGTGCCATCCAGGGGGCGCTGGGCTATGGCTACACCTTC; CDR3aa: CAIQGALGYGYTF
j_gene: TRBJ1-1; abundance: NA; v_gene: TRBV12-3/TRBV12-4; len: 13; d_gene: NA; CDR3nt: TGTGCCAGCAGTTTAGCCGAACAACCTGAAGCTTTCTTT; CDR3aa: CASSLAEQPEAFF
j_gene: TRBJ1-2; abundance: NA; v_gene: TRBV9; len: 16; d_gene: TRBD1; CDR3nt: TGTGCCAGCAGCCCCCGTCGTGGACAGGGTCTATATGGCTACACCTTC; CDR3aa: CASSPRRGQGLYGYTF
j_gene: TRBJ2-2; abundance: few; v_gene: TRBV2; len: 16; d_gene: NA; CDR3nt: TGTGCCAGCAGTGAAGCAGGACAGCGTAACACCGGGGAGCTGTTTTTT; CDR3aa: CASSEAGQRNTGELFF
j_gene: TRBJ1-5; abundance: NA; v_gene: TRBV5-1; len: 15; d_gene: NA; CDR3nt: TGCGCCAGCAGCTTGGGGCAGGCCGGCAATCAGCCCCAGCATTTT; CDR3aa: CASSLGQAGNQPQHF
j_gene: TRBJ1-4; abundance: NA; v_gene: TRBV3-1/TRBV3-2; len: 15; d_gene: TRBD1; CDR3nt: TGTGCCAGCAGCCAGATCGGGACAGGGGTTGAAAAACTGTTTTTT; CDR3aa: CASSQIGTGVEKLFF
j_gene: TRBJ1-4; abundance: NA; v_gene: TRBV30; len: 13; d_gene: NA; CDR3nt: TGTGCCTGGGGAGGTCGTACGGGGGAAAAACTGTTTTTT; CDR3aa: CAWGGRTGEKLFF
j_gene: TRBJ1-2; abundance: NA; v_gene: TRBV18; len: 14; d_gene: TRBD1; CDR3nt: TGTGCCAGCTCAAGCCAGGGGGCCAACTATGGCTACACCTTC; CDR3aa: CASSSQGANYGYTF
j_gene: TRBJ2-7; abundance: NA; v_gene: TRBV6-5; len: 11; d_gene: NA; CDR3nt: TGTGCCAGCAGCCCAGGGTTCGAGCAGTACTTC; CDR3aa: CASSPGFEQYF
j_gene: TRBJ2-3; abundance: NA; v_gene: TRBV7-2; len: 15; d_gene: TRBD2; CDR3nt: TGTGCCAGCAGCACTAGCGGGACTAGCACAGATACGCAGTATTTT; CDR3aa: CASSTSGTSTDTQYF
j_gene: TRBJ1-4; abundance: NA; v_gene: TRBV18; len: 15; d_gene: NA; CDR3nt: TGTGCCAGCTCACGAGGGGGGGCAACTAATGAAAAACTGTTTTTT; CDR3aa: CASSRGGATNEKLFF
j_gene: TRBJ1-2; abundance: NA; v_gene: TRBV6-5; len: 13; d_gene: TRBD1; CDR3nt: TGTGCCAGCAGGCTGACAGGGAACTATGGCTACACCTTC; CDR3aa: CASRLTGNYGYTF
j_gene: TRBJ2-3; abundance: NA; v_gene: TRBV5-4; len: 16; d_gene: TRBD2; CDR3nt: TGTGCCAGCACCCCGCGGGGGGGGCGTGGCACAGATACGCAGTATTTT; CDR3aa: CASTPRGGRGTDTQYF
j_gene: TRBJ1-2; abundance: NA; v_gene: TRBV7-9; len: 13; d_gene: NA; CDR3nt: TGTGCCAGCAGCCGGGGGCTTAACTATGGCTACACCTTC; CDR3aa: CASSRGLNYGYTF
j_gene: TRBJ1-1; abundance: NA; v_gene: TRBV7-8; len: 15; d_gene: NA; CDR3nt: TGTGCCAGCAGCTTATCCCGGGTTGGGGGCACTGAAGCTTTCTTT; CDR3aa: CASSLSRVGGTEAFF
j_gene: TRBJ1-5; abundance: NA; v_gene: TRBV6-6; len: 10; d_gene: NA; CDR3nt: TGTGCCAGCGGAGAGATGGGTCGGCATTTT; CDR3aa: CASGEMGRHF
j_gene: TRBJ1-5; abundance: NA; v_gene: TRBV7-2; len: 17; d_gene: TRBD1; CDR3nt: TGTGCCAGCAGCTTAGCCTCATCAGGGGGCGGCAATCAGCCCCAGCATTTT; CDR3aa: CASSLASSGGGNQPQHF
j_gene: TRBJ1-4; abundance: NA; v_gene: TRBV5-1; len: 15; d_gene: NA; CDR3nt: TGCGCCAGCAGCTTGGCGACAGGCGCCAATGAAAAACTGTTTTTT; CDR3aa: CASSLATGANEKLFF
j_gene: TRBJ2-1; abundance: few; v_gene: TRBV11-2; len: 16; d_gene: NA; CDR3nt: TGTGCCAGCAGCTTAGTGGGACCCCTTAATGCAGATGAGCAGTTCTTC; CDR3aa: CASSLVGPLNADEQFF
j_gene: TRBJ2-2; abundance: NA; v_gene: TRBV13; len: 17; d_gene: NA; CDR3nt: TGTGCCAGCAGCCTCTTTATTGGGGGCTCGAACACCGGGGAGCTGTTTTTT; CDR3aa: CASSLFIGGSNTGELFF
j_gene: TRBJ1-3; abundance: NA; v_gene: TRBV21-1; len: 17; d_gene: NA; CDR3nt: TGTGCCAGCAGCGCTGAGAGATCCGGGGGCGAGGAAAACACCATATATTTT; CDR3aa: CASSAERSGGEENTIYF
j_gene: TRBJ2-1; abundance: once; v_gene: TRBV5-1; len: 15; d_gene: NA; CDR3nt: TGCGCCAGCAGCTTGGGAGGGTTACAGTACAATGAGCAGTTCTTC; CDR3aa: CASSLGGLQYNEQFF
j_gene: TRBJ2-7; abundance: NA; v_gene: TRBV7-7; len: 13; d_gene: NA; CDR3nt: TGTGCCAGCAGCCCGCGAGAGATTCGCGAGCAGTACTTC; CDR3aa: CASSPREIREQYF
j_gene: TRBJ1-1; abundance: NA; v_gene: TRBV5-5; len: 14; d_gene: TRBD1; CDR3nt: TGTGCCAGCAGCTTAGGTCCAGGGGGCACTGAAGCTTTCTTT; CDR3aa: CASSLGPGGTEAFF
j_gene: TRBJ1-6; abundance: NA; v_gene: TRBV19; len: 14; d_gene: NA; CDR3nt: TGTGCCACCAAGGGGACAATCGATAATTCACCCCTCCACTTT; CDR3aa: CATKGTIDNSPLHF
j_gene: TRBJ2-3; abundance: NA; v_gene: TRBV5-1; len: 16; d_gene: NA; CDR3nt: TGCGCCAGCAGCTTGGCCTCCATCGGAGGGACAGATACGCAGTATTTT; CDR3aa: CASSLASIGGTDTQYF
j_gene: TRBJ2-3; abundance: NA; v_gene: TRBV28; len: 17; d_gene: NA; CDR3nt: TGTGCCAGCAGAACCAGAAAAGGGGGACCTAGCACAGATACGCAGTATTTT; CDR3aa: CASRTRKGGPSTDTQYF
j_gene: TRBJ2-2; abundance: NA; v_gene: TRBV19; len: 13; d_gene: NA; CDR3nt: TGTGCCAGTAGAAAGGGGAGAACCGGGGAGCTGTTTTTT; CDR3aa: CASRKGRTGELFF
j_gene: TRBJ2-1; abundance: NA; v_gene: TRBV19; len: 15; d_gene: NA; CDR3nt: TGTGCCAGTAGTATACAGGGACCAGAGTACAATGAGCAGTTCTTC; CDR3aa: CASSIQGPEYNEQFF
j_gene: TRBJ2-2; abundance: NA; v_gene: TRBV11-2; len: 14; d_gene: NA; CDR3nt: TGTGCCAGCAGCTTAGCCAGCTTCACCGGGGAGCTGTTTTTT; CDR3aa: CASSLASFTGELFF
j_gene: TRBJ1-3; abundance: NA; v_gene: TRBV6-6; len: 16; d_gene: NA; CDR3nt: TGTGCCAGCAGTCCCCCGGGGGTAAGCTCTGGAAACACCATATATTTT; CDR3aa: CASSPPGVSSGNTIYF
j_gene: TRBJ2-3; abundance: NA; v_gene: TRBV27; len: 15; d_gene: TRBD2; CDR3nt: TGTGCCAGCAGTTTATCTAGCGGGGTTTTGGATACGCAGTATTTT; CDR3aa: CASSLSSGVLDTQYF
j_gene: TRBJ1-6; abundance: NA; v_gene: TRBV19; len: 15; d_gene: TRBD1; CDR3nt: TGTGCCAGTAGTATAGCGGGACAGGCTACTTCACCCCTCCACTTT; CDR3aa: CASSIAGQATSPLHF
j_gene: TRBJ2-1; abundance: NA; v_gene: TRBV15; len: 19; d_gene: TRBD2; CDR3nt: TGTGCCACCAGCTCCACGGCCAGCGGGGGACCGAGCTCCTACAATGAGCAGTTCTTC; CDR3aa: CATSSTASGGPSSYNEQFF
j_gene: TRBJ1-1; abundance: NA; v_gene: TRBV7-2; len: 15; d_gene: NA; CDR3nt: TGTGCCAGCAGCGGGGGCGGTTATCTGAACACTGAAGCTTTCTTT; CDR3aa: CASSGGGYLNTEAFF
j_gene: TRBJ2-1; abundance: NA; v_gene: TRBV4-1; len: 16; d_gene: TRBD2; CDR3nt: TGCGCCAGCAGCCGATCCACTAGCGGGGGCTACAATGAGCAGTTCTTC; CDR3aa: CASSRSTSGGYNEQFF
j_gene: TRBJ1-1; abundance: NA; v_gene: TRBV6-5; len: 11; d_gene: NA; CDR3nt: TGTGCCTCTCACAGGGTTACTGAAGCTTTCTTT; CDR3aa: CASHRVTEAFF
j_gene: TRBJ1-2; abundance: NA; v_gene: TRBV29-1; len: 15; d_gene: TRBD1; CDR3nt: TGCAGCGTGGTAGTGACGGCAGGGGGAAGTGGTGGCTACACCTTC; CDR3aa: CSVVVTAGGSGGYTF